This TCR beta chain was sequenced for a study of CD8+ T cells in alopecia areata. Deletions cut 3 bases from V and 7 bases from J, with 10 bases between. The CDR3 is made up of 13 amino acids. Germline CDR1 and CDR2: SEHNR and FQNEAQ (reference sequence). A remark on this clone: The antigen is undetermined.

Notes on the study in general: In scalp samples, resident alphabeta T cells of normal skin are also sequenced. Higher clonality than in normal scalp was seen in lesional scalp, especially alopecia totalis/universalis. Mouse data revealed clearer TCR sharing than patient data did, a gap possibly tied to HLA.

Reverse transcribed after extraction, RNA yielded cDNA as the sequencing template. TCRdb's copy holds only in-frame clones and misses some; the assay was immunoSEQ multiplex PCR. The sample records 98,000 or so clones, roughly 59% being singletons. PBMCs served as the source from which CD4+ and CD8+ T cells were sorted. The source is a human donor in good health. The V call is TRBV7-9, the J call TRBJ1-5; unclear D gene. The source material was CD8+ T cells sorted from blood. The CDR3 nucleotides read TGTGCCAGCAGCTTCGACGGCTCGCAGCCCCAGCATTTT. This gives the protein CASSFDGSQPQHF.